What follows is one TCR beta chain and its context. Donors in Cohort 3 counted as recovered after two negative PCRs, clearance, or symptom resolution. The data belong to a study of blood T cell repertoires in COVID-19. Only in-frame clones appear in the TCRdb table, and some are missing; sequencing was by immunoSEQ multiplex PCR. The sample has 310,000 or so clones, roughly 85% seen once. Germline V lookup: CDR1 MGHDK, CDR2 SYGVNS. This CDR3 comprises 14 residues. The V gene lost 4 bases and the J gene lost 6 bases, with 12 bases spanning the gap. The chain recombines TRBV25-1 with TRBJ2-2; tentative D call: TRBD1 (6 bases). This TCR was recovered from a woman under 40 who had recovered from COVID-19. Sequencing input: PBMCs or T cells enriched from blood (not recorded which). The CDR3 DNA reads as TGTGCCAGCAGTGCTAACAGGGCCCCCGGGGAGCTGTTTTTT. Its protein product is CASSANRAPGELFF.